This passage covers 19 T cell receptor beta chains from one sample sequenced in a study of cytomegalovirus exposure and HLA in healthy donors (dated by TCRdb to the late 2010s). The library was made by the immunoSEQ multiplex PCR assay. The multiplex PCR relied on a mix of 60 forward primers for TCR Vbeta segments and 13 reverse primers for TCR Jbeta segments. What TCRdb holds here is the immuneACCESS table cut down to in-frame rearrangements. Part of the clones is not present; checked against another copy, under half of the missing clones reflect an unresolved V gene, and the others are unexplained. The sample table contains approximately 200,000 clones; only one count was recorded for approximately 81% of them. The top ten clones comprise 0.25% to 0.3% of the sample. Sequenced material: PBMCs. These TCRs come from a boy aged 10-17 years in good health and CMV-seronegative.

The rearrangement links TRBV27 to TRBJ2-7; D might be TRBD2 (5 bases). The CDR3 runs 13 residues. CDR1 is MNHEY and CDR2 is SMNVEV in the germline V gene (reference sequence). V was trimmed by 6 bases and J by 2 bases, leaving 11 bases between them. The CDR3 protein is CASSYGVTYEQYF. The CDR3 nucleotides are TGTGCCAGCAGCTACGGGGTTACCTACGAGCAGTACTTC.

The J gene is TRBJ1-2, the V gene TRBV7-2; 7 bases agree with TRBD1. The germline V gene has CDR1 SGHTA and CDR2 FQGNSA. V lost 5 bases to trimming and J lost 6 bases; unmatched junction nucleotides: 21. This CDR3 is built from 18 residues. CDR3 amino acids: CASSLPSDRFGLRNGYTF. The DNA for the CDR3 is TGTGCCAGCAGCCTTCCCTCGGACAGGTTTGGACTCCGAAATGGCTACACCTTC.

Only one count was recorded for this clone. This chain joins TRBV5-1 and TRBJ1-4; the D gene is possibly TRBD1 (5 bases). V was shortened by 0 bases and J by 2 bases, with 14 bases between the two germline ends. The length of the CDR3 is 17 residues. Germline V gene sequence: CDR1 SGHRS, CDR2 YFSETQ. The CDR3 nucleotides read TGCGCCAGCAGCTTGGCGCAGGGTATTAGGACTAATGAAAAACTGTTTTTT. Its translation is CASSLAQGIRTNEKLFF.

J is TRBJ2-3 and V is TRBV5-1, with 10 bases aligning to TRBD2. Germline values: CDR1 SGHRS, CDR2 YFSETQ. This CDR3 has 18 amino acids. The ends lost 0 bases at V and 1 base at J; junction bases unmatched: 8. The CDR3 sequence is CASSLGSSGGVGTDTQYF. CDR3 bases: TGCGCCAGCAGCTTGGGGTCTAGCGGGGGAGTGGGCACAGATACGCAGTATTTT.

The chain uses TRBV7-8 and TRBJ2-3; TRBD2 agrees at 12 bases. Germline V gene sequence: CDR1 SGHVS, CDR2 FQNEAQ. The CDR3 sequence is 16 residues long. The trim removed 4 bases at V and 1 base at J, leaving 3 bases unmatched. The CDR3 loop reads CASSSWTSGGTDTQYF. In DNA form, the CDR3 reads TGTGCCAGCAGCTCCTGGACTAGCGGGGGCACAGATACGCAGTATTTT.

J is TRBJ1-1 and V is TRBV23-1; weak D call: TRBD1 (6 bases). TRBV23-1 has ORF status, its function being uncertain. This CDR3 spans 13 amino acids. Trimming left V 1 base short and J 7 bases short, with 10 bases between. CDR3 in DNA: TGCGCCAGCAGTCAATGGGGGCTCAGTGAAGCTTTCTTT. It yields the protein CASSQWGLSEAFF.

The chain couples TRBV5-5 to TRBJ1-1, with unresolved D. Germline V gene lookup returns CDR1 SGHKS and CDR2 YYEKEE (reference sequence). The length of the CDR3 is 13 residues. Between the trimmed V and J ends, which lost 0 bases and 5 bases, there was a span of 8 bases. This CDR3 reads CASSLEGATEAFF. The CDR3 bases are TGTGCCAGCAGCTTGGAGGGAGCGACTGAAGCTTTCTTT. Together with reference TRBV5-5 and TRBJ1-1, the CDR3 gives the full variable domain: DAGVTQSPTHLIKTRGQQVTLRCSPISGHKSVSWYQQVLGQGPQFIFQYYEKEERGRGNFPDRFSARQFPNYSSELNVNALLLGDSALYLCASSLEGATEAFFGQGTRLTVV.

The rearrangement uses TRBV10-3 and TRBJ1-1; 8 positions agree with TRBD1. CDR1 is ENHRY, CDR2 SYGVKD, per germline. This CDR3 region has 15 residues. V lost 4 bases, J lost 6 bases, and 10 bases stayed unmatched. This chain's CDR3 is CAISGTGLNSAEAFF. The CDR3 coding sequence is TGTGCCATCAGTGGGACAGGGCTTAATTCGGCTGAAGCTTTCTTT.

The rearrangement links TRBV5-8 to TRBJ1-3, with D perhaps TRBD1 (6 bases). This CDR3 is built from 16 residues. V lost 3 bases and J 0 bases, leaving 13 bases between the germline ends. Looked up from germline, CDR1 is SGHTS and CDR2 is YDEGEE. Here the CDR3 DNA reads TGTGCCAGCAGCTCAAGGGGGGGCCCCTCTGGAAACACCATATATTTT. It yields the protein CASSSRGGPSGNTIYF. Full variable domain (outside the CDR3, taken from reference TRBV5-8 and TRBJ1-3): EAGVTQSPTHLIKTRGQQATLRCSPISGHTSVYWYQQALGLGLQFLLWYDEGEERNRGNFPPRFSGRQFPNYSSELNVNALELEDSALYLCASSSRGGPSGNTIYFGEGSWLTVV.

V is TRBV19 and J is TRBJ2-1; D perhaps matches TRBD2 (6 bases). CDR1 is LNHDA and CDR2 is SQIVND in the germline V gene (reference sequence). This CDR3 has 14 amino acids. The V end was cut by 5 bases, the J end by 7 bases, with 15 bases between. The CDR3 sequence is CASSSFGGRNEQFF. CDR3 coding DNA: TGTGCCAGTAGTTCATTCGGGGGACGGAATGAGCAGTTCTTC.

This clone was picked up a small number of times. The chain couples TRBV25-1 to TRBJ1-2; 12 bases align to TRBD1. The CDR3 length is 16 residues. In germline, CDR1 is MGHDK, CDR2 SYGVNS. V gave up 2 bases and J gave up 3 bases; unmatched junction bases: 4. The CDR3 sequence: CASSEQGTGGYYGYTF. The CDR3 coding sequence is TGTGCCAGCAGTGAACAAGGGACAGGGGGCTACTATGGCTACACCTTC.

The rearrangement uses TRBV2 and TRBJ2-7; D gene ambiguous. CDR1 is SNHLY and CDR2 is FYNNEI in the germline V gene. The CDR3 consists of 13 residues. V lost 8 bases and J lost 2, with 13 bases in between. Here the CDR3 reads CASAQGRPYEQYF. CDR3 nucleotides: TGTGCCAGCGCACAAGGCAGGCCCTACGAGCAGTACTTC.

The CDR3 protein is CASSVAGQSTEAFF. DNA for the CDR3: TGTGCCAGCAGCGTAGCTGGACAGAGCACTGAAGCTTTCTTT. The chain couples TRBV9 to TRBJ1-1, with a possible D match to TRBD1 (6 bases). The germline CDR1 and CDR2 sequences are SGDLS and YYNGEE. Trimming cost V 0 bases and J 4 bases, with 10 bases left between them. This CDR3 has 14 amino acids.

This chain uses TRBV30 with TRBJ1-3, with D unresolved. From germline, CDR1 is GTSNPN and CDR2 SVGIG (reference sequence). The CDR3 totals 14 residues. V gave up 4 bases and J gave up 3 bases, with 13 bases separating them. The CDR3 here is CAWTRGHGGNTIYF. The CDR3 coding sequence is TGTGCCTGGACCCGAGGGCACGGTGGAAACACCATATATTTT.

This chain joins TRBV15 and TRBJ2-1; 8 positions agree with TRBD2. The trim removed 6 bases at V and 7 bases at J, leaving 8 bases unmatched. CDR1 LNHNV and CDR2 YYDKDF come from the germline V gene (reference sequence). The CDR3 is 14 residues long. CDR3 in DNA: TGTGCCACCAGATCCGGGGGGGCCTTAAATGAGCAGTTCTTC. As protein: CATRSGGALNEQFF.

This clone was found once. The rearrangement links TRBV28 to TRBJ2-5; D is possibly TRBD1 (5 bases). CDR1 and CDR2 (germline): MDHEN, SYDVKM. V lost 3 bases and J 4 bases, leaving 12 bases between the germline ends. The CDR3 has 14 amino acids. CDR3 DNA sequence: TGTGCCAGCAGTTTCACAGACCAGGGAGAGACCCAGTACTTC. Its protein is CASSFTDQGETQYF.

Points on this clone: Other nucleotide sequences from this sample produce the same CDR3. The chain joins TRBV30 to TRBJ2-7; 12 bases map to TRBD2. Germline lookup yields CDR1 GTSNPN and CDR2 SVGIG (reference sequence). CDR3 size: 15 residues. The trim removed 1 base at V and 5 bases at J, leaving 6 bases unmatched. CDR3 sequence: CAWSGRLAGAHEQYF. The CDR3 region has the DNA TGTGCCTGGAGTGGCAGACTAGCGGGAGCCCACGAGCAGTACTTC.

The chain links TRBV6-6 to TRBJ1-2, with 8 bases matching TRBD1. CDR1 MNHNY and CDR2 SVGAGI come from the germline V gene (reference sequence). The CDR3 runs 16 residues. V trimming: 2 bases; J trimming: 4 bases; junction bases outside the gene matches: 9. CDR3 in DNA: TGTGCCAGCAGTTACGAGAGACAGGGGCTCGGCTATGGCTACACCTTC. Translated, it gives CASSYERQGLGYGYTF.

The chain recombines TRBV30 with TRBJ2-1, with a possible D match to TRBD1 (6 bases). The CDR3 contains 12 residues. Germline lookup yields CDR1 GTSNPN and CDR2 SVGIG (reference sequence). Trimming cost V 4 bases and J 7 bases, with 11 bases left between them. The CDR3 sequence: CAWKTGWNEQFF. In DNA form, the CDR3 reads TGTGCCTGGAAAACAGGGTGGAATGAGCAGTTCTTC.